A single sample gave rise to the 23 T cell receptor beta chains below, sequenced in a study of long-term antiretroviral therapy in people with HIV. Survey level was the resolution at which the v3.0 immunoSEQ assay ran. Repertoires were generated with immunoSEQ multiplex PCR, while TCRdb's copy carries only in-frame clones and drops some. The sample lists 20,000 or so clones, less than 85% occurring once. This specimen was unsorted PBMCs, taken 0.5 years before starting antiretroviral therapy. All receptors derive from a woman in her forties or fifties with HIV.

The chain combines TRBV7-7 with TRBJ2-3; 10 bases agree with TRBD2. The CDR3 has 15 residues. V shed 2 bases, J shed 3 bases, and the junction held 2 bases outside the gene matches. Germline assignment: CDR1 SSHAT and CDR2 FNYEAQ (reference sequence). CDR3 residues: CASSLKRGGTDTQYF. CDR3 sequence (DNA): TGTGCCAGCAGCTTAAAGCGGGGGGGGACAGATACGCAGTATTTT.

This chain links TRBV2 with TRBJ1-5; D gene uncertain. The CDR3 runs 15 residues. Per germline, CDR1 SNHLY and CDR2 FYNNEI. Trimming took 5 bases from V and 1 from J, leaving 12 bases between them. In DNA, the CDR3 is TGTGCCAGCAGTTCCGAGGGCATCAGCAATCAGCCCCAGCATTTT. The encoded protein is CASSSEGISNQPQHF.

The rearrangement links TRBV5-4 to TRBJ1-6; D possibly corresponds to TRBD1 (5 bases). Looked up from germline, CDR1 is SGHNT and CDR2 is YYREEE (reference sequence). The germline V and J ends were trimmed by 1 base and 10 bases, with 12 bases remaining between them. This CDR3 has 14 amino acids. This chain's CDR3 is CASSLWGSGSPLHF. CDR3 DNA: TGTGCCAGCAGCTTGTGGGGCAGCGGCTCACCCCTCCACTTT.

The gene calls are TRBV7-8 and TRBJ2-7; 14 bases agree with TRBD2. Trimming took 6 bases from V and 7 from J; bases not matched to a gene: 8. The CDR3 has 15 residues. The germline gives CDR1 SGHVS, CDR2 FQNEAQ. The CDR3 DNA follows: TGTGCCAGCAGTCTTGGACTAGCGGGGGGTCTAGAGCAGTACGTC. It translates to CASSLGLAGGLEQYV.

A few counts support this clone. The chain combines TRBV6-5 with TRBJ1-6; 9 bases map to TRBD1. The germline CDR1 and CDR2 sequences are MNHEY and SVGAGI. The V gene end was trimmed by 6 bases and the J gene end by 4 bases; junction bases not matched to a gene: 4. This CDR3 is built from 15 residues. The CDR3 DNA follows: TGTGCCAGCAGCCCCGGGACAGGGTATAATTCACCCCTCCACTTT. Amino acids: CASSPGTGYNSPLHF.

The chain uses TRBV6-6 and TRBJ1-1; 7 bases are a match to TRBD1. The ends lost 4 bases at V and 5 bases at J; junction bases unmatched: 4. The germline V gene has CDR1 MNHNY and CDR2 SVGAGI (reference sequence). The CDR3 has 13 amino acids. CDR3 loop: CASSWDRGTEAFF. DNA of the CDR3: TGTGCCAGCAGTTGGGACAGAGGGACTGAAGCTTTCTTT.

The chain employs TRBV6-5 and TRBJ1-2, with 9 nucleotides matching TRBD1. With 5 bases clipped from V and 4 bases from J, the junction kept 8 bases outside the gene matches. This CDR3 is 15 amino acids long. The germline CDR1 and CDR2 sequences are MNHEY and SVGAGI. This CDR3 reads CASSRRDREFYGYTF. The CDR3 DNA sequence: TGTGCCAGCAGTCGCCGGGACAGGGAGTTCTATGGCTACACCTTC.

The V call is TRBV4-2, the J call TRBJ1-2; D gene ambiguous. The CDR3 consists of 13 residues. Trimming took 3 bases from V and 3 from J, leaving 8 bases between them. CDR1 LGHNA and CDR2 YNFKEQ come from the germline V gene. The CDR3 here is CASSQGLHYGYTF. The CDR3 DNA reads TGTGCCAGCAGCCAGGGCCTACACTATGGCTACACCTTC.

The CDR3 DNA reads as TGTGCCAGCAGTGAAATCTGGGATAGCAATCAGCCCCAGCATTTT. It specifies CASSEIWDSNQPQHF. The rearrangement joins TRBV6-1 to TRBJ1-5, with D hard to call. Deletions cut 2 bases from V and 0 bases from J, with 8 bases between. The length of the CDR3 is 15 residues. CDR1 is MNHNS, CDR2 SASEGT, per germline.

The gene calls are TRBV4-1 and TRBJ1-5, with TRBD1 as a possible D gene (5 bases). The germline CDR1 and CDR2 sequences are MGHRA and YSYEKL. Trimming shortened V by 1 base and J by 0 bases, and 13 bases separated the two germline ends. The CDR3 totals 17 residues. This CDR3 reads CASSQGQGPNSNQPQHF. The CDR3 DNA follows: TGCGCCAGCAGCCAAGGGCAGGGACCTAATAGCAATCAGCCCCAGCATTTT.

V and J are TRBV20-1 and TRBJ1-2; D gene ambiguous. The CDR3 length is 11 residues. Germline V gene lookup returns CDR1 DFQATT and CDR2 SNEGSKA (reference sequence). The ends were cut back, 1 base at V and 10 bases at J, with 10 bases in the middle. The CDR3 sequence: CSARGEWAYTF. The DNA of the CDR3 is TGCAGTGCTAGAGGGGAGTGGGCCTACACCTTC.

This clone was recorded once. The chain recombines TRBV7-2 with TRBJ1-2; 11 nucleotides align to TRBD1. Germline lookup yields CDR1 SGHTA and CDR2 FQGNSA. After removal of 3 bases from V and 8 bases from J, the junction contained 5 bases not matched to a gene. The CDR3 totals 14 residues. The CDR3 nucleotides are TGTGCCAGCAGCTTCTCCGGGACAGGGGGAGGCTACACCTTC. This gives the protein CASSFSGTGGGYTF.

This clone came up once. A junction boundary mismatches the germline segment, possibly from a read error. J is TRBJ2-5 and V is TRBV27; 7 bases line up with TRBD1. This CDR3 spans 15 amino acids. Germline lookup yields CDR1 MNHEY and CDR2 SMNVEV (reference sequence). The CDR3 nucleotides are TGTGCCAGCAGGTTATACAGGGGCAGGCAAGAGACCCAGTACTTC. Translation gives CASRLYRGRQETQYF.

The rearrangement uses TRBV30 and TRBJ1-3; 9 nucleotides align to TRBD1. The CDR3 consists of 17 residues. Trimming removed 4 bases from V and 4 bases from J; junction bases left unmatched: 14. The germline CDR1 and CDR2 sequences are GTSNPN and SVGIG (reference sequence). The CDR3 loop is CAWKGQGRRTWGNTIYF. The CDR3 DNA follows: TGTGCCTGGAAGGGACAGGGAAGGCGTACGTGGGGAAACACCATATATTTT.

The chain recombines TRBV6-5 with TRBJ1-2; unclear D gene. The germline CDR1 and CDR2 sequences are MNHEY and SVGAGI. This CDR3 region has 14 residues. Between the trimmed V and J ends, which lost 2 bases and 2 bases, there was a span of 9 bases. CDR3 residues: CASSYGAGNYGYTF. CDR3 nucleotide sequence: TGTGCCAGCAGTTACGGAGCCGGAAACTATGGCTACACCTTC.

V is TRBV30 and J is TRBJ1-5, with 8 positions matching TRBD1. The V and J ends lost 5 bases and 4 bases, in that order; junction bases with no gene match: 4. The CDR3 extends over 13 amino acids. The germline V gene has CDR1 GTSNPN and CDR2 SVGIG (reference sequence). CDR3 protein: CAWSGGANQPQHF. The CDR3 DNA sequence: TGTGCCTGGTCAGGGGGCGCGAATCAGCCCCAGCATTTT.

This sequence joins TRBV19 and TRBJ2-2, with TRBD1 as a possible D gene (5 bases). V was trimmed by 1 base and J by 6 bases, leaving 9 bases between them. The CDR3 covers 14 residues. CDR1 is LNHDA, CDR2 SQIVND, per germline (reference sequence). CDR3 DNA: TGTGCCAGTAGTATAGGGGGCCCGTCCGGGGAGCTGTTTTTT. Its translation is CASSIGGPSGELFF.

The DNA of the CDR3 is TGTGCCAGCAGTCCCCTTGCGGGGGGGGAGCAGTTCTTC. This encodes CASSPLAGGEQFF. V usage is TRBV6-5 and J usage is TRBJ2-1, with TRBD2 identical over 9 bases. The CDR3 extends over 13 amino acids. Germline V CDR1 and CDR2: MNHEY, SVGAGI. Germline trimming cut 5 bases from V and 10 bases from J; bases unmatched to any gene: 6.

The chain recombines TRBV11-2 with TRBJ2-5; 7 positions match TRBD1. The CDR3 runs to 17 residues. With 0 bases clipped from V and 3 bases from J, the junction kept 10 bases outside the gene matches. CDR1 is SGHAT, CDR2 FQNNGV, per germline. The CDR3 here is CASSLDLGPGGKETQYF. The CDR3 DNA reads TGTGCCAGCAGCTTAGATCTAGGGCCAGGGGGTAAAGAGACCCAGTACTTC.

The CDR3 spells CASSQDERVLAKNIQYF. The CDR3 DNA reads TGCGCCAGCAGCCAAGACGAGCGGGTGTTAGCCAAAAACATTCAGTACTTC. The genes are TRBV4-1 and TRBJ2-4; a possible D gene is TRBD2 (6 bases). CDR3 size: 17 residues. V was shortened by 0 bases and J by 0 bases, with 12 bases between the two germline ends. CDR1 and CDR2 from the germline V gene are MGHRA and YSYEKL.

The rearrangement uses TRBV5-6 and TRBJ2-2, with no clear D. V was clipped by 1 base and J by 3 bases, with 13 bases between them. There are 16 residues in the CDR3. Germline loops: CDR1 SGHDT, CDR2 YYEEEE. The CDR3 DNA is TGTGCCAGCAGCTTGCCCCGCGGCGGAGACACCGGGGAGCTGTTTTTT. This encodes CASSLPRGGDTGELFF.

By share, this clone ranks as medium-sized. CDR3 sequence (DNA): TGTGCCAGCAGTTGGACAGGGTATGAGCAGTTCTTC. Residues: CASSWTGYEQFF. The gene calls are TRBV5-6 and TRBJ2-1; TRBD1 matches 8 bases. With V trimmed by 5 bases and J by 8 bases, 3 bases remained unmatched. Germline loops: CDR1 SGHDT, CDR2 YYEEEE. The CDR3 contains 12 residues. The complete variable domain, with remaining parts taken from reference TRBV5-6 and TRBJ2-1, reads DAGVTQSPTHLIKTRGQQVTLRCSPKSGHDTVSWYQQALGQGPQFIFQYYEEEERQRGNFPDRFSGHQFPNYSSELNVNALLLGDSALYLCASSWTGYEQFFGPGTRLTVL.

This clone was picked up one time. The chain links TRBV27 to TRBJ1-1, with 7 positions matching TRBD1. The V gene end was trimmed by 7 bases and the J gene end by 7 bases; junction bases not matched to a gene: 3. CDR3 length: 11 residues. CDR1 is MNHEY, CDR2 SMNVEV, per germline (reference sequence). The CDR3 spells CASTGGREAFF. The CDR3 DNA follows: TGTGCCAGCACAGGGGGGCGTGAAGCTTTCTTT.